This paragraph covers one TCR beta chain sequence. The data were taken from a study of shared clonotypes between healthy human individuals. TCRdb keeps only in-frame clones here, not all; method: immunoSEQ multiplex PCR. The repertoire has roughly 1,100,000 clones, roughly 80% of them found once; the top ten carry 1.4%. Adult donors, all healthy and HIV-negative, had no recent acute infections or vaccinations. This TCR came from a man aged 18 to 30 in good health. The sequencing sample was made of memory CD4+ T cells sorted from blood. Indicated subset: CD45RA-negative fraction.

CDR3 in amino acids: CASSGGQGAYEQYF. In DNA form, the CDR3 reads TGTGCCAGCAGCGGCGGACAGGGGGCATACGAGCAGTACTTC. The chain recombines TRBV11-2 with TRBJ2-7, with TRBD1 matching over 11 bases. Germline trimming cut 5 bases from V and 4 bases from J; bases unmatched to any gene: 4. This CDR3 has 14 residues. Per the germline V gene, CDR1 is SGHAT and CDR2 is FQNNGV.